This TCR beta chain was sequenced during a study of blood T cell repertoires in COVID-19. The overall study: Acute and convalescent COVID-19 specimens originated in the United States, Italy and Spain. The cDNA or gDNA used as material had been derived from T cells, B-cell-depleted T cells, or PBMCs.

Per the authors' pipeline: Nucleated cell counts were estimated from reference gene primer amplification. TCRdb keeps only in-frame clones here, not all; method: immunoSEQ multiplex PCR. The V and J calls and clone size come from that table; D and trimming were worked out from the DNA. The data hold around 110,000 clones, with roughly 85% observed a single time. The CDR3 runs to 15 residues. The germline gives CDR1 ENHRY, CDR2 SYGVKD. The V and J ends lost 5 bases and 3 bases, in that order; junction bases with no gene match: 6. The rearrangement joins TRBV10-3 to TRBJ2-1; 8 nucleotides match TRBD2. This clonotype was sampled from a young man with acute or convalescent COVID-19. The sequenced sample consisted of peripheral blood. The CDR3 is CAISLLAVDYNEQFF. The CDR3 DNA reads TGTGCCATCAGTTTACTAGCGGTAGACTACAATGAGCAGTTCTTC.